This TCR beta chain stems from a study of shared clonotypes between healthy human individuals. The method was immunoSEQ multiplex PCR; TCRdb's version includes in-frame clones alone and lacks a portion of them. The sample lists about 2.1 million clones; over 85% were seen once. Naive-designated CD8 cells lacked CD45RO, were positively enriched for CCR7, and omitted terminally differentiated effector memory CD45RA+ cells. Sequencing was performed on naive CD8+ T cells from PBMCs. This TCR was sampled from a man younger than 30 in good health. Some clones in this sample may be carry-over from other donors' samples.

The CDR3 loop reads CASGYGQGAYRYGYTF. In nucleotides, the CDR3 is TGTGCCAGCGGCTACGGACAGGGGGCATATCGCTATGGCTACACCTTC. The chain joins TRBV5-4 to TRBJ1-2; 11 nucleotides match TRBD1. V dropped 7 bases and J dropped 4; count of bases not matched to a gene: 12. This CDR3 is built from 16 residues. Germline V lookup: CDR1 SGHNT, CDR2 YYREEE (reference sequence).